The 21 T cell receptor beta chains in this list originate from one sample, sequenced in a study of blood T cell repertoires in COVID-19. Repertoires were generated with immunoSEQ multiplex PCR, while TCRdb's copy carries only in-frame clones and drops some. The data contain 300,000 to 400,000 clones, approximately 86% of them singletons. The material sequenced was PBMCs or T cells enriched from blood (not recorded which). These receptors were collected from a woman aged 35 to 49 with acute COVID-19.

The chain employs TRBV4-2 and TRBJ2-7; 10 bases are a match to TRBD2. Per the germline V gene, CDR1 is LGHNA and CDR2 is YNFKEQ. Germline trimming cut 4 bases from V and 7 bases from J; bases unmatched to any gene: 10. The CDR3 runs 15 residues. The CDR3 DNA reads as TGTGCCAGCAGCCTTCTAGCGGGAGTGAGGTTGGAGCAGTACTTC. As protein: CASSLLAGVRLEQYF.

J is TRBJ2-3 and V is TRBV5-1; maybe TRBD2 (6 bases). The CDR3 length is 17 residues. In germline, CDR1 is SGHRS, CDR2 YFSETQ. Trimming took 4 bases from V and 0 from J, leaving 18 bases between them. CDR3 coding DNA: TGCGCCAGCAGCGGGGGACTGGCGAGCGCCAGCACAGATACGCAGTATTTT. This encodes CASSGGLASASTDTQYF.

This clone came up a few times. The chain recombines TRBV27 with TRBJ2-7; 13 bases match TRBD2. V lost 2 bases, J lost 3 bases, and 4 bases stayed unmatched. The CDR3 has 16 amino acids. Germline loops: CDR1 MNHEY, CDR2 SMNVEV (reference sequence). The chain's CDR3 is CASSLIGTSGVYEQYF. CDR3 bases: TGTGCCAGCAGTTTAATTGGGACTAGCGGGGTCTACGAGCAGTACTTC.

A few counts support this clone. CDR3 bases: TGTGCCAGTACCCCCTTAAGGGAGGGTCAGCCCCAGCATTTT. Residues: CASTPLREGQPQHF. The chain couples TRBV19 to TRBJ1-5, with D uncertain. Germline V gene data show CDR1 as LNHDA and CDR2 as SQIVND (reference sequence). Trimming stripped 7 bases from V and 6 bases from J, with 16 bases between. The length of the CDR3 is 14 residues.

The CDR3 DNA reads as TGTGCCAGCAGTAGGACACAATATTCACCCCTCCACTTT. This encodes CASSRTQYSPLHF. This chain connects TRBV27 to TRBJ1-6, with a weak D call TRBD1 (5 bases). The CDR3 extends over 13 amino acids. V was pared by 5 bases and J by 8 bases, with 10 bases between. CDR1 is MNHEY, CDR2 SMNVEV, per germline (reference sequence).

The CDR3 nucleotides read TGCGCCGCCTCCGGCGCTAGGGGGCTGGGGGAGCAGTACTTC. Translating it yields CAASGARGLGEQYF. The rearrangement links TRBV10-2 to TRBJ2-7; 7 nucleotides line up with TRBD1. CDR3 length: 14 amino acids. The germline V gene encodes CDR1 WSHSY and CDR2 SAAADI. Losses at the gene ends were 11 bases for V and 7 bases for J; bases not matched to a gene: 17.

The V gene is TRBV7-2, the J gene TRBJ2-7; D might be TRBD1 (7 bases). V was clipped by 5 bases and J by 6 bases, with 20 bases between them. CDR3 length: 15 residues. CDR1 and CDR2 from the germline V gene are SGHTA and FQGNSA. The CDR3 sequence is CASSPGQVKGGEQYF. In nucleotides, the CDR3 is TGTGCCAGCAGCCCCGGACAGGTTAAGGGAGGCGAGCAGTACTTC.

The chain has TRBV7-2 and TRBJ1-2, with 8 positions matching TRBD1. CDR3 length: 13 residues. Germline assignment: CDR1 SGHTA and CDR2 FQGNSA. The ends lost 5 bases at V and 8 bases at J; junction bases unmatched: 7. CDR3 DNA sequence: TGTGCCAGCAGCCCGGACAGGGCGTACGGCTACACCTTC. Amino acids: CASSPDRAYGYTF.

The chain couples TRBV29-1 to TRBJ2-7; 11 nucleotides agree with TRBD2. The CDR3 consists of 17 residues. Trimming at V came to 4 bases and at J to 6 bases, leaving 17 bases not matched to a gene. Germline V gene sequence: CDR1 SQVTM, CDR2 ANQGSEA. This chain's CDR3 is CSVALAGAPPWVCEQYF. As DNA, the CDR3 is TGCAGCGTTGCACTAGCGGGGGCCCCGCCTTGGGTCTGCGAGCAGTACTTC.

This chain connects TRBV19 to TRBJ1-5, with 7 bases that match TRBD1. CDR1 LNHDA and CDR2 SQIVND come from the germline V gene (reference sequence). The junction had 8 bases not matched to a gene; V was cut back by 2 bases and J by 1 base. This CDR3 is 17 amino acids long. The CDR3 bases are TGTGCCAGTAGTATAAGGGGAAACAGGGGAAGCAATCAGCCCCAGCATTTT. Translating gives CASSIRGNRGSNQPQHF.

The chain couples TRBV5-4 to TRBJ2-1; D possibly corresponds to TRBD2 (5 bases). The germline V gene encodes CDR1 SGHNT and CDR2 YYREEE (reference sequence). V was cut by 4 bases and J by 0 bases, with 17 bases left in between. CDR3 length equals 17 residues. The CDR3 loop reads CASSPQLRASSYNEQFF. The CDR3 nucleotides are TGTGCCAGCAGCCCGCAGTTGCGGGCGAGCTCCTACAATGAGCAGTTCTTC.

The chain carries TRBV27 and TRBJ1-1; 11 nucleotides align to TRBD1. The CDR3 covers 19 residues. Germline V gene sequence: CDR1 MNHEY, CDR2 SMNVEV (reference sequence). After removal of 2 bases from V and 6 bases from J, the junction contained 17 bases not matched to a gene. The DNA for the CDR3 is TGTGCCAGCAGTTTAAAATTCGGACGGACAGGGGGCTTCCCCGCTGAAGCTTTCTTT. Translated, it gives CASSLKFGRTGGFPAEAFF.

The CDR3 DNA reads as TGTGCCAGCAGTCGGACAGGGTCCTCTGGAAACACCATATATTTT. Translation: CASSRTGSSGNTIYF. The chain carries TRBV27 and TRBJ1-3; 8 positions agree with TRBD1. The CDR3 runs to 15 residues. Germline CDR1 and CDR2: MNHEY and SMNVEV (reference sequence). V shed 5 bases, J shed 0 bases, and the junction held 3 bases outside the gene matches.

The chain employs TRBV3-1 (or the pseudogene TRBV3-2) and TRBJ2-3; the match to TRBD2 covers 12 bases. From germline, CDR1 is LGHDT and CDR2 YNNKEL (reference sequence). With 3 bases clipped from V and 3 bases from J, the junction kept 10 bases outside the gene matches. The CDR3 has 18 amino acids. The CDR3 sequence is CASSHSSLAGGITDTQYF. In nucleotides, the CDR3 is TGTGCCAGCAGCCATTCGTCTCTAGCGGGGGGGATAACAGATACGCAGTATTTT.

This clone was seen only once. The rearrangement joins TRBV5-5 to TRBJ2-1; tentatively, D is TRBD1 (6 bases). Trimming took 1 base from V and 5 from J, leaving 13 bases between them. The CDR3 runs 15 residues. Per germline, CDR1 SGHKS and CDR2 YYEKEE (reference sequence). CDR3 protein: CASSLLGQTNNEQFF. Written as DNA, the CDR3 is TGTGCCAGCAGCTTGCTCGGACAGACGAACAATGAGCAGTTCTTC.

The rearrangement joins TRBV2 to TRBJ2-3; the match to TRBD1 covers 8 bases. The V and J ends lost 6 bases and 1 base, in that order; junction bases with no gene match: 9. The length of the CDR3 is 16 residues. Germline V gene sequence: CDR1 SNHLY, CDR2 FYNNEI. This CDR3 is CASRAQTGVRTDTQYF. CDR3 sequence (DNA): TGTGCCAGCAGGGCCCAGACAGGGGTCCGCACAGATACGCAGTATTTT.

This clone was detected once. The chain combines TRBV4-2 with TRBJ2-2; a weak D match, TRBD2 (6 bases). This CDR3 is 14 amino acids long. Trimming pared 4 bases from V and 6 bases from J, leaving 12 bases between. Looked up from germline, CDR1 is LGHNA and CDR2 is YNFKEQ. CDR3 sequence reads: CASSPETSPGELFF. CDR3 DNA: TGTGCCAGCAGCCCCGAGACTAGTCCCGGGGAGCTGTTTTTT.

V is TRBV2 and J is TRBJ2-7; 9 bases fit TRBD1. The V gene end was trimmed by 7 bases and the J gene end by 2 bases; junction bases not matched to a gene: 3. The CDR3 extends over 13 amino acids. Germline lookup yields CDR1 SNHLY and CDR2 FYNNEI. In nucleotides, the CDR3 is TGTGCCAGCAACCGACAGGGGGCCTACGAGCAGTACTTC. Protein sequence: CASNRQGAYEQYF.

This clone was seen only a few times. The rearrangement joins TRBV10-3 to TRBJ2-2; the D gene is possibly TRBD2 (6 bases). Trimming shortened V by 0 bases and J by 1 base, and 12 bases separated the two germline ends. Germline CDR1 and CDR2: ENHRY and SYGVKD. The CDR3 loop spans 17 amino acids. CDR3 bases: TGTGCCATCAGTGAGTCCCCTAGCGCGGGGAACACCGGGGAGCTGTTTTTT. It encodes CAISESPSAGNTGELFF.

The genes are TRBV27 and TRBJ1-4; 10 positions agree with TRBD1. The CDR3 length is 15 residues. The germline V gene encodes CDR1 MNHEY and CDR2 SMNVEV (reference sequence). V dropped 2 bases and J dropped 8; count of bases not matched to a gene: 5. CDR3 protein: CASSLAGTGVEKLFF. CDR3 nucleotides: TGTGCCAGCAGTTTAGCCGGGACAGGGGTGGAAAAACTGTTTTTT.

The chain uses TRBV7-2 and TRBJ1-3; maybe TRBD1 (6 bases). The germline V and J ends were trimmed by 3 bases and 8 bases, with 23 bases remaining between them. The CDR3 spans 17 residues. Germline V CDR1 and CDR2: SGHTA, FQGNSA. The CDR3 loop is CASSFGGRGSGQYTIYF. CDR3 sequence (DNA): TGTGCCAGCAGCTTCGGGGGGCGGGGCTCCGGGCAATACACCATATATTTT. Drawing the rest from reference TRBV7-2 and TRBJ1-3, the complete variable domain is GAGVSQSPSNKVTEKGKDVELRCDPISGHTALYWYRQSLGQGLEFLIYFQGNSAPDKSGLPSDRFSAERTGGSVSTLTIQRTQQEDSAVYLCASSFGGRGSGQYTIYFGEGSWLTVV.